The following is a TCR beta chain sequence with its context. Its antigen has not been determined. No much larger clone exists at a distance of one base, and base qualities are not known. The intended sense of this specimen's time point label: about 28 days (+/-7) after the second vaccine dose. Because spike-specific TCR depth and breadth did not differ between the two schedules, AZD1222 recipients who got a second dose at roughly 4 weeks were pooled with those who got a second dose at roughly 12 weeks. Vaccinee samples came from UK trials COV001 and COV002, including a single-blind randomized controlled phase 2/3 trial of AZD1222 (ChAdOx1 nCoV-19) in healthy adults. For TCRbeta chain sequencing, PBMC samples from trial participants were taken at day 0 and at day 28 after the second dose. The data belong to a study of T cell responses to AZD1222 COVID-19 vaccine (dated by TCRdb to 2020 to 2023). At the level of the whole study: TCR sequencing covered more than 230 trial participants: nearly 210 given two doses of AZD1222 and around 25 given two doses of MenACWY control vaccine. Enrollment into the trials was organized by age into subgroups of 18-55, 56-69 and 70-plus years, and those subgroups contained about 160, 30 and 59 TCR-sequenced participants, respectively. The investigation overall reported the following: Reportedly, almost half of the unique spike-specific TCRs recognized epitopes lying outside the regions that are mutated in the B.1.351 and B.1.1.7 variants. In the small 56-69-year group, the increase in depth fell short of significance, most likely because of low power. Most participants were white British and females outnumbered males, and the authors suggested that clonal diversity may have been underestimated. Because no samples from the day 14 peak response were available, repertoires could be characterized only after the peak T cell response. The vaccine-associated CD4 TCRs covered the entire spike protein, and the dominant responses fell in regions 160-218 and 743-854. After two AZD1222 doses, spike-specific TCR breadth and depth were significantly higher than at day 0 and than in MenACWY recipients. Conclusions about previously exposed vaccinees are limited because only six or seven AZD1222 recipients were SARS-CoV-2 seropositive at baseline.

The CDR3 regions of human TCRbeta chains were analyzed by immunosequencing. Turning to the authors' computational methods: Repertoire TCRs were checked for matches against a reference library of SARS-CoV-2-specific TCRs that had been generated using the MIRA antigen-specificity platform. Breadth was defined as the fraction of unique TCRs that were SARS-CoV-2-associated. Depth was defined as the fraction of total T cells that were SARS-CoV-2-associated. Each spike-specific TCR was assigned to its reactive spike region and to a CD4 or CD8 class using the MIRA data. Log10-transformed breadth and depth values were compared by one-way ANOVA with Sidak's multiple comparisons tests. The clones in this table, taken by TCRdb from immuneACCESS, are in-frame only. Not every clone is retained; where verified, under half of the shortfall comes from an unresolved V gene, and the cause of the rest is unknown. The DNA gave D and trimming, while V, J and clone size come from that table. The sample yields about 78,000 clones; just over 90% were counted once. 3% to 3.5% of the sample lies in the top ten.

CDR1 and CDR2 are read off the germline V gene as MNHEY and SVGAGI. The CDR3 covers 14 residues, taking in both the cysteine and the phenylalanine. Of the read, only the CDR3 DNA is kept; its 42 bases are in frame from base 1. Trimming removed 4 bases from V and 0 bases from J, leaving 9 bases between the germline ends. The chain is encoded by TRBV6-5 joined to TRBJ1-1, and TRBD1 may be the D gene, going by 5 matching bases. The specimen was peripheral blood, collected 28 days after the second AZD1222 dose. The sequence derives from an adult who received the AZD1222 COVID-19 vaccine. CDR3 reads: CASSWGGMNTEAFF. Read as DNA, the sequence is TGTGCCAGCAGTTGGGGCGGAATGAACACTGAAGCTTTCTTT.